A single sample is the source of the 26 T cell receptor beta chains below, sequenced in a study of breast tumors, draining lymph nodes, adjacent tissues. TCRdb independently ran MiXCR on the multiplex PCR reads; one entry per CDR3 protein. The sample includes 150,000 to 200,000 distinct CDR3 sequences, 25% to 40% of them seen just once. The lymph nodes were axillary draining lymph nodes from breast cancer patients. The sequenced sample was axillary lymph node tissue. Source of these receptors: a female donor with breast cancer. Some clones in this sample may be carry-over from other donors' samples.

The rearrangement joins TRBV6-5 to TRBJ2-1, with D perhaps matching TRBD2 (5 bases). Germline V lookup: CDR1 MNHEY, CDR2 SVGAGI. V was cut by 6 bases and J by 4 bases, with 16 bases left in between. CDR3 length equals 15 residues. The CDR3 sequence: CASSSQESGYNEQFF. CDR3 nucleotide sequence: TGTGCCAGCAGCTCTCAAGAGTCGGGGTACAATGAGCAGTTCTTC.

The sample holds a few counts of this clonotype. It may be a read error: a sequence one base away is much more abundant. The rearrangement joins TRBV20-1 to TRBJ2-1; 12 nucleotides agree with TRBD2. Trimming cost V 6 bases and J 10 bases; bases outside gene matches: 10. CDR3 length equals 14 residues. Germline V gives CDR1 DFQATT, CDR2 SNEGSKA (reference sequence). CDR3 bases: TGCAGTGCCCAGACTAGCGGGGGTCCCTCCGAGCAGTTCTTC. It specifies CSAQTSGGPSEQFF.

This clonotype appeared many times. The J gene is TRBJ1-3, the V gene TRBV5-4; 7 bases are shared with TRBD1. This CDR3 spans 16 amino acids. CDR1 and CDR2 from the germline V gene are SGHNT and YYREEE (reference sequence). V was clipped by 0 bases and J by 0 bases; unmatched bases: 3. DNA of the CDR3: TGTGCCAGCAGCTTGGACGGGACAGACTCTGGAAACACCATATATTTT. This encodes CASSLDGTDSGNTIYF.

The rearrangement uses TRBV11-2 and TRBJ1-3; a weak D match, TRBD1 (6 bases). Trimming took 1 base from V and 0 from J, leaving 10 bases between them. Looked up from germline, CDR1 is SGHAT and CDR2 is FQNNGV. The CDR3 spans 16 residues. The CDR3 region is CASSLADRSSGNTIYF. CDR3 DNA sequence: TGTGCCAGCAGCTTAGCCGACAGGTCCTCTGGAAACACCATATATTTT.

This clonotype came up many times. This chain uses TRBV20-1 with TRBJ2-7; 10 bases align to TRBD2. Germline loops: CDR1 DFQATT, CDR2 SNEGSKA (reference sequence). This CDR3 spans 15 amino acids. Trimming cost V 6 bases and J 5 bases; bases outside gene matches: 13. The CDR3 DNA sequence: TGCAGTGCACTCCGAGTGCCCCTAGCGGGGGACGAGCAGTACTTC. Its protein product is CSALRVPLAGDEQYF.

This clonotype showed up many times. The rearrangement joins TRBV7-9 to TRBJ2-1, with D uncertain. The CDR3 totals 14 residues. The germline CDR1 and CDR2 sequences are SEHNR and FQNEAQ (reference sequence). V was pared by 10 bases and J by 2 bases, with 15 bases between. CDR3 sequence (DNA): TGTGCCACTTCGACCCTGGATGCCTACAATGAGCAGTTCTTC. This encodes CATSTLDAYNEQFF.

This clonotype showed up many times. V usage is TRBV5-4 and J usage is TRBJ2-7, with 7 positions matching TRBD1. CDR3 size: 14 residues. V lost 5 bases to trimming and J lost 5 bases; unmatched junction nucleotides: 10. The germline gives CDR1 SGHNT, CDR2 YYREEE (reference sequence). The CDR3 DNA follows: TGTGCCAGCAGACGTACAGGGGCCGGCCACGAGCAGTACTTC. Protein product: CASRRTGAGHEQYF.

V and J are TRBV19 and TRBJ1-1; maybe TRBD1 (5 bases). This CDR3 is built from 13 residues. Trimming stripped 5 bases from V and 5 bases from J, with 12 bases between. Germline V gene lookup returns CDR1 LNHDA and CDR2 SQIVND (reference sequence). CDR3 nucleotide sequence: TGTGCCAGTAGTGTCTCCAGGGTAACTGAAGCTTTCTTT. This gives the protein CASSVSRVTEAFF.

V is TRBV12-3 or TRBV12-4 and J is TRBJ2-1; 9 bases match TRBD2. The CDR3 covers 14 residues. V lost 3 bases and J lost 14; bases outside the gene matches: 11. CDR3 protein: CASSFLLAGRGEFF. The CDR3 bases are TGTGCCAGCAGTTTCTTGCTAGCGGGAAGGGGGGAGTTCTTC.

This clonotype was picked up many times. The chain employs TRBV11-3 and TRBJ2-3; TRBD2 agrees at 14 bases. Losses at the gene ends were 7 bases for V and 3 bases for J; bases not matched to a gene: 9. CDR3 length equals 17 residues. Germline CDR1 is SGHNT and CDR2 is YENEEA. CDR3 residues: CASTLRGTSGGTDTQYF. The CDR3 coding sequence is TGTGCCAGCACTCTGAGGGGGACTAGCGGGGGAACAGATACGCAGTATTTT.

V gene TRBV20-1 combines with J gene TRBJ2-3; 8 bases line up with TRBD2. The CDR3 totals 14 residues. V gave up 3 bases and J gave up 14 bases; unmatched junction bases: 16. Germline CDR1 and CDR2: DFQATT and SNEGSKA (reference sequence). The DNA for the CDR3 is TGCAGTGCTAGTAACAGCGGGGGTGGGGATAACAGGTATTTT. It encodes CSASNSGGGDNRYF.

This clonotype was counted ten times or more. This rearrangement joins TRBV12-5 to TRBJ1-2; no reliable D call. CDR1 is LGHNT, CDR2 FRNRAP, per germline. V lost 1 base, J lost 3 bases, and 6 bases lay in between. The CDR3 is 13 residues long. For the CDR3, the DNA is TGTGCTAGTGGTTTGGGGACGGACTATGGCTACACCTTC. Translated: CASGLGTDYGYTF.

Comment on this clonotype: A much bigger clone sits one base away, suggesting this may be a read error. As the CDR3 is not closed by the conserved phenylalanine or tryptophan, this likely results from a read error. The V and J genes are TRBV6-2 or TRBV6-3 and TRBJ2-1; 8 bases match TRBD1. CDR1 and CDR2 from the germline V gene are MNHEY and SVGEGT. The V segment lost 8 bases and the J segment 4 bases; nucleotides outside the gene matches: 1. The CDR3 length is 12 residues. The CDR3 region has the DNA TGTGCCAGCGGGACAGGTTACAATGAGCAGTTCCTC. It encodes CASGTGYNEQFL.

Many counts were recorded for this clonotype. For the CDR3, the DNA is TGCAGTGCTAGTCATAGCGGGAGCACAGATACGCAGTATTTT. Protein: CSASHSGSTDTQYF. V gene TRBV20-1 combines with J gene TRBJ2-3, with 7 bases that match TRBD2. In germline, CDR1 is DFQATT, CDR2 SNEGSKA (reference sequence). The V gene end was trimmed by 3 bases and the J gene end by 0 bases; junction bases not matched to a gene: 3. This CDR3 spans 14 amino acids.

This clonotype has a count of ten or more. The chain links TRBV2 to TRBJ2-3; D is uncertain. V was clipped by 7 bases and J by 2 bases, with 7 bases between them. This CDR3 has 12 residues. Germline values: CDR1 SNHLY, CDR2 FYNNEI. Here the CDR3 DNA reads TGTGCCAGCACGGACCCCACAGATACGCAGTATTTT. Its translation: CASTDPTDTQYF. Full variable domain (outside the CDR3, taken from reference TRBV2 and TRBJ2-3): EPEVTQTPSHQVTQMGQEVILRCVPISNHLYFYWYRQILGQKVEFLVSFYNNEISEKSEIFDDQFSVERPDGSNFTLKIRSTKLEDSAMYFCASTDPTDTQYFGPGTRLTVL.

This clonotype was counted a few times. This may be a read error: a much more frequent sequence differs by one nucleotide. This chain joins TRBV5-6 and TRBJ2-1, with D hard to call. The ends were cut back, 2 bases at V and 0 bases at J, with 9 bases in the middle. The CDR3 runs to 15 residues. Per the germline V gene, CDR1 is SGHDT and CDR2 is YYEEEE. DNA of the CDR3: TGTGCCAGCAGCTTCCCCCCGACCTCCTACAATGAGCAGTTCTTC. It specifies CASSFPPTSYNEQFF.

This clonotype was seen many times. V usage is TRBV20-1 and J usage is TRBJ2-3, with 9 bases that match TRBD1. V dropped 0 bases and J dropped 3; count of bases not matched to a gene: 10. Germline-derived CDR1 and CDR2 are DFQATT and SNEGSKA (reference sequence). This CDR3 spans 17 amino acids. The CDR3 here is CSARDYRGQGGTDTQYF. The CDR3, as DNA: TGCAGTGCTAGAGATTACAGGGGGCAGGGTGGGACAGATACGCAGTATTTT.

CDR3 loop: CASSIERGVGAAFF. CDR3 DNA sequence: TGTGCCAGCAGCATAGAAAGGGGAGTGGGGGCGGCTTTCTTT. The chain couples TRBV7-2 to TRBJ1-1, with D tentatively TRBD1 (6 bases). Deletions cut 5 bases from V and 11 bases from J, with 21 bases between. The CDR3 consists of 14 residues. Germline V gives CDR1 SGHTA, CDR2 FQGNSA.

This clonotype came up a few times. V usage is TRBV7-9 and J usage is TRBJ1-1, with a tentative D call TRBD1 (6 bases). V was pared by 1 base and J by 1 base, with 13 bases between. This CDR3 region has 16 residues. Germline CDR1 is SEHNR and CDR2 is FQNEAQ (reference sequence). In DNA form, the CDR3 reads TGTGCCAGCAGCTTAGGAGCCGACAGGTGGAACACTGAAGCTTTCTTT. Translating gives CASSLGADRWNTEAFF.

The sample holds many counts of this clonotype. V is TRBV19 and J is TRBJ2-5; D possibly corresponds to TRBD1 (6 bases). V was trimmed by 2 bases and J by 5 bases, leaving 15 bases between them. CDR3 length: 15 residues. Germline V lookup: CDR1 LNHDA, CDR2 SQIVND (reference sequence). The CDR3 nucleotides are TGTGCCAGTAGTATAATATGGGGGCCTGGGGAGACCCAGTACTTC. Amino acid sequence: CASSIIWGPGETQYF.

The V call is TRBV10-3, the J call TRBJ2-1; 11 positions agree with TRBD2. The V gene end was trimmed by 6 bases and the J gene end by 4 bases; junction bases not matched to a gene: 14. The CDR3 runs to 18 residues. Germline CDR1 ENHRY, CDR2 SYGVKD. The CDR3 DNA reads TGTGCCATCAGCGTTGAAGTAGCGGGGGGGCCCTCGTACAATGAGCAGTTCTTC. Amino acid sequence: CAISVEVAGGPSYNEQFF.

This clonotype was observed many times. The CDR3 is CASSPITVDSPLHF. The CDR3 DNA sequence: TGTGCCAGCAGTCCTATAACAGTCGATTCACCCCTCCACTTT. The chain carries TRBV6-1 and TRBJ1-6; D ambiguous. The length of the CDR3 is 14 residues. The germline V gene has CDR1 MNHNS and CDR2 SASEGT. V lost 5 bases and J 8 bases, leaving 13 bases between the germline ends.

The chain employs TRBV12-5 and TRBJ2-6; no firm D call. Germline CDR1 is LGHNT and CDR2 is FRNRAP. This CDR3 comprises 14 residues. V lost 3 bases to trimming and J lost 0 bases, with 3 bases between them. The CDR3 sequence is CASGFFSGANVLTF. CDR3 nucleotides: TGTGCTAGTGGTTTCTTCTCTGGGGCCAACGTCCTGACTTTC.

This sequence joins TRBV19 and TRBJ1-6, with 8 bases identical to TRBD1. V was pared by 5 bases and J by 8 bases, with 11 bases of the junction left unmatched. The CDR3 contains 16 residues. Germline lookup yields CDR1 LNHDA and CDR2 SQIVND (reference sequence). Written as DNA, the CDR3 is TGTGCCAGTAGTGTCACAGGGGGGACAGTTGATTCACCCCTCCACTTT. It codes for CASSVTGGTVDSPLHF.

The V gene is TRBV20-1, the J gene TRBJ1-1; D is possibly TRBD1 (5 bases). This CDR3 is built from 14 residues. V was cut by 2 bases and J by 1 base, with 11 bases left in between. In germline, CDR1 is DFQATT, CDR2 SNEGSKA (reference sequence). CDR3 sequence (DNA): TGCAGTGCTAGACGGGGGGGAAGGAACACTGAAGCTTTCTTT. This gives the protein CSARRGGRNTEAFF.

This clonotype was detected a few times. This may come from a read error, since a much larger clone is one base off. V gene TRBV7-8 combines with J gene TRBJ2-5, with D unresolved. The CDR3 totals 15 residues. In germline, CDR1 is SGHVS, CDR2 FQNEAQ. Deletions cut 4 bases from V and 5 bases from J, with 17 bases between. Written as DNA, the CDR3 is TGTGCCAGCAGCTCTATGGCGATGCTCCAGGAGACCCAGTACTTC. It codes for CASSSMAMLQETQYF.